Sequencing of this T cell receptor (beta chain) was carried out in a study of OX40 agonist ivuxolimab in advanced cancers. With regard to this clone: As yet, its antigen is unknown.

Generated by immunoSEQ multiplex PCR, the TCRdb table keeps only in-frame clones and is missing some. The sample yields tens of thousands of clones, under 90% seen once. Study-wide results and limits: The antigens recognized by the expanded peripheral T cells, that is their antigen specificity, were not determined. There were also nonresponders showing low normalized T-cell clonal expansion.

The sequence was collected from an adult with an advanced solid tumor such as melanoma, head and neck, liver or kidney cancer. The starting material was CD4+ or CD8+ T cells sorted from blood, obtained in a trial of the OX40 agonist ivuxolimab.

CDR3 amino acids: CASSFGTDRNEKLFF. DNA of the CDR3: TGTGCCAGCAGTTTCGGGACAGACCGAAATGAAAAACTGTTTTTT. The rearrangement joins TRBV28 to TRBJ1-4, with 7 positions matching TRBD1. J was trimmed by 5 bases and V by 3 bases; bases with no gene match: 6. The V gene's germline CDR1 is MDHEN and CDR2 SYDVKM. The CDR3 runs to 15 residues.